A single sample gave rise to the 26 T cell receptor beta chains below, sequenced in a study of HIV-infected patients and healthy controls. Reverse transcription used around 500 ng RNA and constant-region primers for alpha and beta. Separate chain-specific third strand synthesis with multiplexing indices produced the alpha and beta libraries. MiXCR, run by TCRdb on the 5' RACE reads, gives a single entry per CDR3 protein. The sample includes about 5,700 distinct CDR3 sequences, about 10% of them seen just once. Antiretroviral therapy had run roughly three months, about 14 weeks, before follow-up blood collection. The repertoire came from unfractionated whole blood and reflected all unsorted peripheral T cells. Material: blood, obtained during antiretroviral therapy. The receptor source for this set is an adult with HIV infection.

This clonotype came up a few times. This chain links TRBV28 with TRBJ2-7, with 13 bases lining up with TRBD2. Germline V gene lookup returns CDR1 MDHEN and CDR2 SYDVKM. The CDR3 spans 15 residues. V trimming: 7 bases; J trimming: 6 bases; junction bases outside the gene matches: 9. The CDR3 coding sequence is TGTGCCAGCACCCCGGTCGGACTAGCGGGAGCCGAGCAGTACTTC. Translation gives CASTPVGLAGAEQYF.

By sample fraction, this clonotype is medium-sized. J is TRBJ1-1 and V is TRBV10-3; 7 bases match TRBD1. This CDR3 region has 14 residues. The junction had 5 bases not matched to a gene; V was cut back by 7 bases and J by 0 bases. The germline V gene encodes CDR1 ENHRY and CDR2 SYGVKD. As DNA, the CDR3 is TGTGCCATCACCCCCGGGACAGTGAACACTGAAGCTTTCTTT. Its translation is CAITPGTVNTEAFF.

By share, this clonotype counts as medium-sized. This chain links TRBV27 with TRBJ1-3, with D unresolved. Germline V gives CDR1 MNHEY, CDR2 SMNVEV (reference sequence). The CDR3 is 15 residues long. Trimming stripped 4 bases from V and 0 bases from J, with 10 bases between. The CDR3 is CASSSLPPSGNTIYF. In DNA, the CDR3 is TGTGCCAGCAGTTCCCTCCCTCCCTCTGGAAACACCATATATTTT.

This clonotype was seen ten or more times. The genes are TRBV27 and TRBJ2-3; D call uncertain. Trimming removed 7 bases at V and 5 bases at J, with 10 bases between. The germline V gene encodes CDR1 MNHEY and CDR2 SMNVEV (reference sequence). The CDR3 has 12 amino acids. The CDR3 protein is CASTSSLDTQYF. The CDR3, as DNA: TGTGCCAGCACCTCTAGTCTAGATACGCAGTATTTT.

This clonotype showed up many times. This chain connects TRBV6-5 to TRBJ2-2, with 8 bases fitting TRBD1. There are 14 residues in the CDR3. V lost 6 bases, J lost 6 bases, and 6 bases stayed unmatched. The germline gives CDR1 MNHEY, CDR2 SVGAGI. Here the CDR3 DNA reads TGTGCCAGCAGCTGGACAGGGCAGGCCGGGGAGCTGTTTTTT. As protein: CASSWTGQAGELFF.

This clonotype is categorized as medium-sized (0.01 to 0.1%). This chain links TRBV10-3 with TRBJ1-1; tentative D call: TRBD1 (5 bases). This CDR3 comprises 13 residues. From germline, CDR1 is ENHRY and CDR2 SYGVKD. Trimming removed 3 bases from V and 1 base from J, with 6 bases in between. CDR3 region: CAISEDRNTEAFF. In DNA form, the CDR3 reads TGTGCCATCAGTGAAGACAGGAACACTGAAGCTTTCTTT.

This clonotype was recorded at least ten times. V usage is TRBV12-3 or TRBV12-4 and J usage is TRBJ2-7, with D perhaps matching TRBD2 (5 bases). This CDR3 contains 14 residues. Trimming shortened V by 3 bases and J by 0 bases, and 9 bases separated the two germline ends. CDR3 sequence reads: CASSLGSSSYEQYF. The CDR3 bases are TGTGCCAGCAGTTTGGGGAGCAGCTCCTACGAGCAGTACTTC.

This clonotype ranks as medium-sized. The rearrangement joins TRBV10-2 to TRBJ2-5; TRBD1 matches 9 bases. J gave up 5 bases and V 6 bases, and 4 bases lay outside the gene matches. Germline V CDR1 and CDR2: WSHSY, SAAADI. The CDR3 totals 13 residues. CDR3 protein: CASRTGGRETQYF. The CDR3 region has the DNA TGCGCCAGCAGGACAGGGGGTCGGGAGACCCAGTACTTC.

This clonotype was observed at least ten times. This chain connects TRBV28 to TRBJ2-5, with a possible D match to TRBD1 (6 bases). The CDR3 extends over 15 amino acids. Germline V CDR1 and CDR2: MDHEN, SYDVKM. V gave up 5 bases and J gave up 9 bases, with 22 bases separating them. The CDR3 region is CASSPDGLGASAQYF. The CDR3 DNA reads as TGTGCCAGCAGTCCTGATGGTTTGGGGGCCTCGGCCCAGTACTTC.

This clonotype came up many times. This chain connects TRBV10-3 to TRBJ2-7; TRBD1 matches 11 bases. Germline assignment: CDR1 ENHRY and CDR2 SYGVKD. The CDR3 is 13 residues long. J lost 5 bases, V lost 6 bases, and 3 bases had no gene match. CDR3: CAISGQGADEQYF. The CDR3 bases are TGTGCCATCAGCGGACAGGGGGCGGACGAGCAGTACTTC.

Within the sample, this clonotype is medium-sized. The chain carries TRBV28 and TRBJ2-7; perhaps TRBD1 as D (5 bases). V lost 7 bases to trimming and J lost 5 bases, with 9 bases between them. This CDR3 spans 11 amino acids. Per germline, CDR1 MDHEN and CDR2 SYDVKM. The CDR3 sequence: CASTVRDEQYF. CDR3 nucleotide sequence: TGTGCCAGCACCGTCAGGGACGAGCAGTACTTC.

This clonotype was counted many times. This chain uses TRBV11-2 with TRBJ1-1; no firm D call. Germline V lookup: CDR1 SGHAT, CDR2 FQNNGV. Trimming removed 1 base at V and 7 bases at J, with 7 bases between. The CDR3 spans 12 residues. The chain's CDR3 is CASSLVGIEAFF. The CDR3 nucleotides read TGTGCCAGCAGCTTAGTCGGAATTGAAGCTTTCTTT.

This clonotype was recorded at least ten times. The chain joins TRBV7-2 to TRBJ2-5; D is unclear. The CDR3 has 14 amino acids. V lost 5 bases and J 2 bases, leaving 12 bases between the germline ends. The germline V gene has CDR1 SGHTA and CDR2 FQGNSA. The CDR3 DNA reads TGTGCCAGCAGCCCATGGGCTCCACAAGAGACCCAGTACTTC. It specifies CASSPWAPQETQYF.

By share, this clonotype ranks as medium-sized. The chain recombines TRBV2 with TRBJ1-2; weak D call: TRBD1 (5 bases). V was trimmed by 4 bases and J by 5 bases, leaving 17 bases between them. The CDR3 runs 15 residues. Per germline, CDR1 SNHLY and CDR2 FYNNEI. The CDR3 nucleotides read TGTGCCAGCAGTGGCGGGGCAGCATCCAATTATGGCTACACCTTC. This sequence encodes CASSGGAASNYGYTF.

The chain joins TRBV18 to TRBJ2-5; no reliable D call. The germline V gene has CDR1 KGHSH and CDR2 LQKENI. This CDR3 comprises 11 residues. V lost 4 bases and J lost 3, with 3 bases in between. CDR3 in DNA: TGTGCCAGCTCACAGGAAGAGACCCAGTACTTC. Translating gives CASSQEETQYF.

A note on this clonotype: At one boundary the junction diverges from the germline segment, which might be a read error. The V gene is TRBV28, the J gene TRBJ2-2, with 7 nucleotides matching TRBD2. There are 16 residues in the CDR3. Germline lookup yields CDR1 MDHEN and CDR2 SYDVKM. Here the CDR3 DNA reads TGTGCCAGCAGTTTCCCGGGAGGCGCGAACACCAGGGAGCTGTTTTTT. Its protein is CASSFPGGANTRELFF.

The sample holds many counts of this clonotype. J is TRBJ1-5 and V is TRBV29-1; D is undetermined. The CDR3 extends over 14 amino acids. The germline V gene encodes CDR1 SQVTM and CDR2 ANQGSEA. The germline V and J ends were trimmed by 0 bases and 10 bases, with 16 bases remaining between them. CDR3 amino acids: CSVEDPAGLRPQHF. DNA of the CDR3: TGCAGCGTTGAAGATCCGGCAGGTCTTCGCCCCCAGCATTTT. The full variable domain, completed using reference TRBV29-1 and TRBJ1-5, is SAVISQKPSRDICQRGTSLTIQCQVDSQVTMMFWYRQQPGQSLTLIATANQGSEATYESGFVIDKFPISRPNLTFSTLTVSNMSPEDSSIYLCSVEDPAGLRPQHFGDGTRLSIL.

This clonotype is classed as medium-sized. This chain links TRBV12-3 or TRBV12-4 with TRBJ1-1; 7 bases are shared with TRBD1. V lost 3 bases, J lost 4 bases, and 11 bases stayed unmatched. There are 16 residues in the CDR3. CDR3: CASSFQGGSGGTEAFF. DNA for the CDR3: TGTGCCAGCAGTTTCCAGGGCGGCTCAGGGGGCACTGAAGCTTTCTTT.

This clonotype is labeled medium-sized (0.01 to 0.1%). The CDR3 DNA is TGTGCCAGCAGTTACACTATCCCCGGCCATACGCAGTATTTT. It is translated as CASSYTIPGHTQYF. The chain recombines TRBV6-5 with TRBJ2-3; no definite D call. The germline gives CDR1 MNHEY, CDR2 SVGAGI. With 2 bases removed from V and 7 bases from J, the gap between germline ends came to 13 bases. The CDR3 consists of 14 residues.

This clonotype was counted at least ten times. The rearrangement joins TRBV28 to TRBJ2-1; 12 bases align to TRBD2. The V gene end was trimmed by 1 base and the J gene end by 6 bases; junction bases not matched to a gene: 10. This CDR3 has 18 amino acids. Germline CDR1 reads MDHEN; CDR2 reads SYDVKM. The CDR3: CASSLLVVTSGRVNEQFF. CDR3 coding DNA: TGTGCCAGCAGTTTATTGGTGGTGACTAGCGGGAGAGTCAATGAGCAGTTCTTC.

This clonotype has at least ten counts. The V and J genes are TRBV20-1 and TRBJ1-1; D is perhaps TRBD1 (5 bases). The CDR3 runs to 13 residues. The V and J ends lost 7 bases and 5 bases respectively, with 17 bases between them. Germline V gene lookup returns CDR1 DFQATT and CDR2 SNEGSKA (reference sequence). CDR3 protein: CSVKAAGGTEAFF. The CDR3 nucleotides are TGCAGTGTTAAGGCCGCGGGGGGTACTGAAGCTTTCTTT.

In its sample, this clonotype is medium-sized. This chain joins TRBV20-1 and TRBJ1-2; 11 bases are a match to TRBD1. Looked up from germline, CDR1 is DFQATT and CDR2 is SNEGSKA (reference sequence). CDR3 size: 15 residues. V lost 0 bases, J lost 7 bases, and 7 bases stayed unmatched. The CDR3 DNA reads TGCAGTGCTAGAGATCGCGGACAGGGGGCGGTTGGCTACACCTTC. This gives the protein CSARDRGQGAVGYTF.

This clonotype was seen ten or more times. The J gene is TRBJ1-1, the V gene TRBV5-6; D might be TRBD1 (5 bases). CDR1 and CDR2 (germline): SGHDT, YYEEEE. The CDR3 runs 14 residues. V was pared by 1 base and J by 8 bases, with 15 bases between. The CDR3 is CASSLRGLDPEAFF. The CDR3 DNA is TGTGCCAGCAGCTTGCGGGGCCTAGACCCCGAAGCTTTCTTT.

This clonotype was detected a few times. This sequence joins TRBV28 and TRBJ2-7, with unresolved D. Germline V lookup: CDR1 MDHEN, CDR2 SYDVKM. This CDR3 has 13 amino acids. V lost 3 bases and J lost 1, with 7 bases in between. The CDR3 region is CASSFYTSYEQYF. Written as DNA, the CDR3 is TGTGCCAGCAGTTTTTACACTTCCTACGAGCAGTACTTC.

This clonotype was counted at least ten times. The genes are TRBV20-1 and TRBJ1-5; D is undetermined. This CDR3 contains 20 residues. Germline V gene sequence: CDR1 DFQATT, CDR2 SNEGSKA (reference sequence). The V and J ends lost 1 base and 0 bases respectively, with 25 bases between them. The CDR3 loop is CSARVGQFPEQQHSNQPQHF. The CDR3 DNA follows: TGCAGTGCTAGAGTAGGCCAGTTCCCGGAGCAGCAGCATAGCAATCAGCCCCAGCATTTT.

This clonotype was recorded at least ten times. The V call is TRBV6-6, the J call TRBJ2-1, with D perhaps matching TRBD1 (5 bases). The V end was cut by 4 bases, the J end by 12 bases, with 13 bases between. In germline, CDR1 is MNHNY, CDR2 SVGAGI (reference sequence). The CDR3 totals 12 residues. The CDR3 sequence is CASSFSLQVQFF. The CDR3 DNA is TGTGCCAGCAGTTTCTCTCTACAGGTGCAGTTCTTC.